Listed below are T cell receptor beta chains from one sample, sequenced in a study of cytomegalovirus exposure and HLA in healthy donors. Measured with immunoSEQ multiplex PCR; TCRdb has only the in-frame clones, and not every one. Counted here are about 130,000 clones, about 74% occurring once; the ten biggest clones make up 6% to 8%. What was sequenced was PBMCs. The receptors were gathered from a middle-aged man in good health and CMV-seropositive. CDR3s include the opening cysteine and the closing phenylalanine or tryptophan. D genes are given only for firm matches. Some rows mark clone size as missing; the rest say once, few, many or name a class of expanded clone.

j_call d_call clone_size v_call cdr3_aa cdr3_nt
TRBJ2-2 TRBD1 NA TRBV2 CASSTTGGAPTGELFF TGTGCCAGCAGTACCACAGGGGGCGCTCCCACCGGGGAGCTGTTTTTT
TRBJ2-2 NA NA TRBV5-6 CASSLALVAGELFF TGTGCCAGCAGCTTGGCCCTAGTGGCCGGGGAGCTGTTTTTT
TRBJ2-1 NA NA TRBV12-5 CASGLVLSTYNEQFF TGTGCTAGTGGTTTGGTACTTTCTACCTACAATGAGCAGTTCTTC
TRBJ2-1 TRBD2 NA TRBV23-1 CASSQGPSTASGTSGTQTYNEQFF TGCGCCAGCAGTCAAGGGCCCTCAACTGCATCCGGGACTAGCGGGACACAAACCTACAATGAGCAGTTCTTC
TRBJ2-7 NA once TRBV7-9 CASSPRDTSYEQYF TGTGCCAGCAGCCCCCGGGACACCTCCTACGAGCAGTACTTC
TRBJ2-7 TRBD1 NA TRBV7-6 CASSLGGTGKLGEQYF TGTGCCAGCAGCTTGGGGGGGACAGGGAAGTTGGGTGAGCAGTACTTC
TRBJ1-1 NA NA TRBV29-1 CSVGGTEAFF TGCAGCGTTGGAGGGACTGAAGCTTTCTTT
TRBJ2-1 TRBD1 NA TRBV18 CASSRPGQGTVGEQFF TGTGCCAGCTCACGCCCAGGACAGGGTACGGTGGGTGAGCAGTTCTTC
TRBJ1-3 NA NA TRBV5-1 CASSMTGLSGNTIYF TGCGCCAGCAGCATGACAGGTCTCTCTGGAAACACCATATATTTT
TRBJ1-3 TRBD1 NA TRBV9 CASSVGTGQGLGNTIYF TGTGCCAGCAGCGTAGGCACGGGACAGGGCCTCGGAAACACCATATATTTT
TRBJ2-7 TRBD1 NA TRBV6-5 CASSYSKGQVYEQYF TGTGCCAGCAGTTACTCGAAGGGACAGGTATACGAGCAGTACTTC
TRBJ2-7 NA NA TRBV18 CASSPSRVHPNYEQYF TGTGCCAGCTCACCAAGCAGGGTACATCCCAACTACGAGCAGTACTTC
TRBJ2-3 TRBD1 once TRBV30 CAWGDRGRLPDTQYF TGTGCCTGGGGGGACAGGGGGCGCCTCCCAGATACGCAGTATTTT
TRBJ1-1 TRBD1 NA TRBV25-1 CASSGDRLGSTEAFF TGTGCCAGCAGTGGGGACAGGTTGGGGAGCACTGAAGCTTTCTTT
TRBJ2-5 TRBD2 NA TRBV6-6 CASIKAGGEETQYF TGTGCCAGCATTAAGGCGGGGGGGGAAGAGACCCAGTACTTC
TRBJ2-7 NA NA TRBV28 CASSRYEQYF TGTGCCAGCAGTCGCTACGAGCAGTACTTC
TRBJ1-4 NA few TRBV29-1 CSVRLREKLFF TGCAGCGTTCGCCTGAGGGAAAAACTGTTTTTT
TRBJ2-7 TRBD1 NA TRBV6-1 CASNPGQATYEQYF TGTGCCAGCAACCCGGGACAGGCGACCTACGAGCAGTACTTC
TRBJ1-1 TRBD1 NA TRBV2 CASSAGGYSEAFF TGTGCCAGCAGTGCAGGGGGCTATAGTGAAGCTTTCTTT
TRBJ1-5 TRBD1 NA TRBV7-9 CSSSYTGGPRQPQHF TGTTCCAGCAGCTACACAGGGGGCCCTAGGCAGCCCCAGCATTTT
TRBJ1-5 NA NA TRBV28 CASSLGSGGTGNQPQHF TGTGCCAGCAGTTTGGGGTCTGGGGGGACTGGCAATCAGCCCCAGCATTTT
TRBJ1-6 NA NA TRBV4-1 CASSPSMNSPLHF TGCGCCAGCAGCCCAAGCATGAATTCACCCCTCCACTTT